This T cell receptor beta chain came from a study of T-cell memory formation after mild COVID-19 (dated by TCRdb to the early 2020s). Background on the whole study: Most TCR sequence clusters were specific to one of the two donors. In a couple of donors, T-cell clones that expanded and contracted after mild COVID-19 were followed by sequencing TCRalpha and TCRbeta repertoires longitudinally. Two young, previously healthy adult volunteers, one female and one male, were included in the cohort.

The investigation overall reported the following: SARS-CoV-2 specificity of the second-wave clones peaking on day 37 was not confirmed. From day 15 to 85, contracting clones showed balanced CD4/CD8 phenotypes, whereas a second wave of clones that expanded from day 15 to 37 leaned towards CD4+. Some responding clones were detected in pre-infection memory, suggesting pre-existing cross-reactive memory T cells joined the SARS-CoV-2 response. The study included only two mild cases, and larger cohorts that include severe cases with pre-infection samples were judged to be necessary. Contracting CD4+ clones turned up mainly in the CM and EM memory subsets, whereas EMRA was where CD8+ clones were enriched.

Counted from cysteine to phenylalanine, this CDR3 has 11 amino acids. The retained sequence is limited to the CDR3, 33 bases, with the frame set at the first base. Trimming costs V 2 bases and J 9 bases, and their ends lie 5 bases apart. CDR1 is given as MNHEY and CDR2 as SVGAGI, both from the germline V gene. Ficoll-Paque density gradient centrifugation was the method used to isolate PBMCs. Instrument on record: Illumina NovaSeq 6000. TCRalpha and TCRbeta cDNA libraries were built by 5'RACE with constant-segment primers, adding sample barcodes and unique molecular identifiers. Trizol reagent was used to extract RNA from every sample. Amplification of the libraries took two PCR steps, and the second step added a second sample barcode plus Illumina TruSeq adapters. Sequencing of the libraries was done on an Illumina NovaSeq, producing 2 x 150 bp paired-end reads. The study's processing was this. The reads were demultiplexed and collapsed into UMI-guided consensus sequences using migec v1.2.7. Using mixcr v2.1.11, UMI consensuses were aligned to TRA and TRB V and J templates and then assembled into clonotypes. Clonotypes were classified as expanded or contracted when called significant by both edgeR and NoisET, with noise models trained on biological replicates. For edgeR calls, the thresholds were a false discovery rate-adjusted p below 0.01 and a log2 fold-change of 1. As an exploratory analysis of dynamics, PCA with hierarchical clustering was applied to max-normalized trajectories of the 1000 most abundant clonotypes. Each responding clone was given a CD4 or CD8 phenotype based on the CD4+ and CD8+ repertoires, which had been sequenced separately. TCRdb ran its own pipeline on the public reads, namely fastp trimming at Q25 and MiXCR clone calling, and kept in-frame beta chains. Every CDR3 protein is listed once, alongside the most common genes and DNA of its rows. The V and J calls reflect TCRdb's pipeline rather than the authors' work. The sample table lists roughly 310,000 distinct CDR3 sequences, 15% to 20% of them with a count of one. The top ten hold about 20% of the sample.

A note on this clonotype: Its antigen remains unidentified. No much larger clonotype is one base removed from it; base qualities were not supplied.

The source is a man younger than 35 who had mild COVID-19 (a few samples of this study predate the infection). The sample titles of this study are shuffled in the database, so cell type and time point are left out; the donor was told from shared clones. Sequencing input: PBMCs or a T cell subset sorted from them (not recorded which). Recombination joined TRBV6-5 with TRBJ2-1; confidence is insufficient to name the D gene. The DNA sequence reads TGTGCCAGCAGTTACCCGGGTGAGCAGTTCTTC. Translation gives CASSYPGEQFF.